This T cell receptor beta chain was observed in a study of T cells in Graves' hyperthyroidism and ophthalmopathy. For the study at large: The authors collected peripheral blood at initial diagnosis, before any treatment.

Amplification yielded TCR beta CDR3 regions, with RNA transcripts as the source. A first-round RT-PCR of the TCR CDR3 used the HTBI primer set. In TCRdb, the multiplex PCR reads were re-called with MiXCR into one record per CDR3 protein. The sample records 500,000 to 600,000 distinct CDR3 sequences, 20% being singletons. Germline CDR1 and CDR2: MDHEN and SYDVKM. The J segment lost 0 bases and the V segment lost 5 bases, leaving 16 bases of the junction unmatched. The CDR3 is made up of 19 amino acids. Ophthalmopathy in the patients scored at least 3 on Clinical Activity Score and at least 4 on NOSPECS grade, lasting under 3 months. The study left out patients who had uncontrolled infection, other autoimmune disease, pregnancy or lactation. Clinical symptoms, serum thyroxine, TRAb, thyroid ultrasound and orbital computed tomography informed diagnoses.

The rearrangement uses TRBV28 and TRBJ1-3, with 7 bases fitting TRBD1. Sample: blood. The TCR originated in a man in his forties with Graves' ophthalmopathy. For the CDR3, the DNA is TGTGCCAGCAGTACCCCCTCGCTTGGGGACAGAATCTCTGGAAACACCATATATTTT. Its protein product is CASSTPSLGDRISGNTIYF. Full variable domain (outside the CDR3, taken from reference TRBV28 and TRBJ1-3): DVKVTQSSRYLVKRTGEKVFLECVQDMDHENMFWYRQDPGLGLRLIYFSYDVKMKEKGDIPEGYSVSREKKERFSLILESASTNQTSMYLCASSTPSLGDRISGNTIYFGEGSWLTVV.